The clone carrying this T cell receptor (beta chain) was detected ten times or more. Its cognate antigen is unknown. These data are taken from a study of spatial heterogeneity in lung cancer. For the study at large: Within raw reads, each unique TCR and UMI combination appeared on average more than ten times.

Single TCR cDNA molecules each had their own unique molecular identifier. TCRdb called the 5' RACE reads again in MiXCR, with one record for every CDR3 protein. The table has about 82,000 distinct CDR3 sequences, over 9.5% seen once. The study, taken as a whole, reports: Detection of ubiquitous tumor TCRs in blood was higher at resection than follow-up.

With 2 bases removed from V and 0 bases from J, the gap between germline ends came to 10 bases. Germline V CDR1 and CDR2: SGHTA, FQGNSA. The CDR3 extends over 15 amino acids. The sample's time point: sample taken at primary tumor resection. Whole RNA came from tumor, nontumor lung or frozen PBMC and was sequenced without being sorted. Samples came from some 73 TRACERx patients with untreated early-stage lung cancer. Specimen: PBMCs, collected at surgery. The chain couples TRBV7-2 to TRBJ1-2; no clear D. This receptor was obtained from a male donor with early-stage non-small cell lung cancer. CDR3: CASSLIGLANYGYTF. The DNA of the CDR3 is TGTGCCAGCAGCTTAATCGGACTAGCTAACTATGGCTACACCTTC.